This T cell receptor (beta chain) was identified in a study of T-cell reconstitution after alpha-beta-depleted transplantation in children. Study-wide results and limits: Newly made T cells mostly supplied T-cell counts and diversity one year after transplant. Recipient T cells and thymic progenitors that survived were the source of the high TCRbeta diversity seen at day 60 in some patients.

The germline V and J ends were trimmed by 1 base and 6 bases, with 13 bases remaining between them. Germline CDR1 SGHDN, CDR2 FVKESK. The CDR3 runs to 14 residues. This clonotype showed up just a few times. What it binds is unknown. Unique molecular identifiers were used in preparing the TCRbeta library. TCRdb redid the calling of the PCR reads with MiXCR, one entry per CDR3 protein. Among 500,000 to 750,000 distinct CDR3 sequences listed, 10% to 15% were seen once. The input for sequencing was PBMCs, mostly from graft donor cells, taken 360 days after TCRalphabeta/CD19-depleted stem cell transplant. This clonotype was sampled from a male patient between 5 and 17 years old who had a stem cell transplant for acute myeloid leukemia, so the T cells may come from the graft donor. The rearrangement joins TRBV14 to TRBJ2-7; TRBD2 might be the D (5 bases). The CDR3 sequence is CASSQVELRGEQYF. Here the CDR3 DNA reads TGTGCCAGCAGCCAAGTCGAACTACGGGGCGAGCAGTACTTC.